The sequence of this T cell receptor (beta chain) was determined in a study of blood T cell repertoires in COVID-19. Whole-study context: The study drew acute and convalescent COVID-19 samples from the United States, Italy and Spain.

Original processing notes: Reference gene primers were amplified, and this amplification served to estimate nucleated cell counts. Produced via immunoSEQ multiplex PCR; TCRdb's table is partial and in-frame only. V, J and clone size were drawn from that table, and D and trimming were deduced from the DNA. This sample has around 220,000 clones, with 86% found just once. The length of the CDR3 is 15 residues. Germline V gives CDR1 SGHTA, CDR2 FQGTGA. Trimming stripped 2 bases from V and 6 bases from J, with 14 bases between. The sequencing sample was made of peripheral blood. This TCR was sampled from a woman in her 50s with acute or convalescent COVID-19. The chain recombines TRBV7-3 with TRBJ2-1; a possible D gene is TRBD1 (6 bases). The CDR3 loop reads CASSLGGRGRNEQFF. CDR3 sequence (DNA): TGTGCCAGCAGCTTAGGTGGCAGGGGTCGCAATGAGCAGTTCTTC.